Shown below are 25 T cell receptor beta chains from a single sample sequenced in a study of beta chain features in type 1 diabetes. Sequenced material consisted of expressed TCRB transcripts (all of the isolated RNA was reverse transcribed). The protocol was immunoSEQ multiplex PCR, while the TCRdb copy is restricted to in-frame clones and leaves out a portion. The sample carries about 150,000 clones, approximately 12% recorded once. The sample was central memory CD4+ T cells from blood. These receptors all come from a man younger than 35 in good health.

The table lists this clone with a few counts. The rearrangement links TRBV7-9 to TRBJ2-3; the D is unclear. V lost 2 bases, J lost 1 base, and 4 bases lay in between. Germline lookup yields CDR1 SEHNR and CDR2 FQNEAQ (reference sequence). The CDR3 runs 13 residues. The CDR3 bases are TGTGCCAGCAGCTTATGGGGCACAGATACGCAGTATTTT. Encoded protein: CASSLWGTDTQYF.

This clone has only a few counts. J is TRBJ2-1 and V is TRBV20-1; D might be TRBD2 (6 bases). The length of the CDR3 is 10 residues. In germline, CDR1 is DFQATT, CDR2 SNEGSKA (reference sequence). V was shortened by 6 bases and J by 6 bases, with 6 bases between the two germline ends. This chain's CDR3 is CSAEGNEQFF. The CDR3 coding sequence is TGCAGTGCGGAGGGCAATGAGCAGTTCTTC.

V usage is TRBV7-2 and J usage is TRBJ2-2, with TRBD2 matching 7 bases. Germline CDR1 and CDR2: SGHTA and FQGNSA. This CDR3 contains 17 residues. J lost 1 base, V lost 2 bases, and 7 bases had no gene match. The CDR3 loop reads CASSLQALAVNTGELFF. The CDR3 nucleotides read TGTGCCAGCAGCTTACAGGCTCTAGCGGTGAACACCGGGGAGCTGTTTTTT. The full variable domain, with the rest looked up from reference TRBV7-2 and TRBJ2-2, is GAGVSQSPSNKVTEKGKDVELRCDPISGHTALYWYRQSLGQGLEFLIYFQGNSAPDKSGLPSDRFSAERTGGSVSTLTIQRTQQEDSAVYLCASSLQALAVNTGELFFGEGSRLTVL.

The chain has TRBV4-1 and TRBJ2-1; D is unclear. V was shortened by 0 bases and J by 4 bases, with 10 bases between the two germline ends. Germline assignment: CDR1 MGHRA and CDR2 YSYEKL. The CDR3 is 15 residues long. The CDR3 is CASSQDGAVYNEQFF. CDR3 in DNA: TGCGCCAGCAGCCAAGATGGCGCGGTATACAATGAGCAGTTCTTC.

The chain carries TRBV4-2 and TRBJ2-7; TRBD2 aligns across 11 bases. Germline V gives CDR1 LGHNA, CDR2 YNFKEQ. Losses at the gene ends were 1 base for V and 2 bases for J; bases not matched to a gene: 4. This CDR3 has 16 residues. The CDR3 here is CASSQVGTSGTYEQYF. The CDR3 bases are TGTGCCAGCAGCCAAGTCGGGACTAGCGGAACCTACGAGCAGTACTTC.

This chain joins TRBV7-8 and TRBJ1-1, with D perhaps TRBD1 (6 bases). The length of the CDR3 is 15 residues. Deletions cut 7 bases from V and 3 bases from J, with 18 bases between. Germline CDR1 is SGHVS and CDR2 is FQNEAQ. The CDR3 region is CASTVTLGGYTEAFF. CDR3 sequence (DNA): TGTGCCAGCACCGTTACATTAGGGGGATACACTGAAGCTTTCTTT.

This clone appeared a few times. The CDR3 loop reads CASSLSKGKGETQYF. The DNA for the CDR3 is TGTGCCAGCAGTTTATCGAAAGGGAAAGGAGAGACCCAGTACTTC. The rearrangement joins TRBV28 to TRBJ2-5; D gene ambiguous. Germline V gene sequence: CDR1 MDHEN, CDR2 SYDVKM. CDR3 length: 15 residues. Trimming took off 1 base at V and 4 bases at J, with 13 bases between the two ends.

This clone occurred a few times. This sequence joins TRBV9 and TRBJ1-6; maybe TRBD1 (5 bases). Germline-derived CDR1 and CDR2 are SGDLS and YYNGEE. Trimming cost V 0 bases and J 10 bases, with 11 bases left between them. CDR3 length equals 14 residues. CDR3: CASSVEGTDSPLHF. The CDR3 bases are TGTGCCAGCAGCGTAGAAGGGACCGACTCACCCCTCCACTTT.

This clone has more than one count but fewer than ten. V and J are TRBV4-3 and TRBJ1-1, with D uncertain. The CDR3 has 13 residues. From germline, CDR1 is LGHNA and CDR2 YSLEER. V was trimmed by 3 bases and J by 1 base, leaving 6 bases between them. CDR3 amino acids: CASSQGRNTEAFF. As DNA, the CDR3 is TGCGCCAGCAGCCAGGGGAGGAACACTGAAGCTTTCTTT.

This clone was found a few times. The chain recombines TRBV6-6 with TRBJ1-2; D is unresolved. Germline loops: CDR1 MNHNY, CDR2 SVGAGI (reference sequence). The V gene lost 0 bases and the J gene lost 4 bases, with 6 bases spanning the gap. The CDR3 has 13 residues. The CDR3 region has the DNA TGTGCCAGCAGTTACTCGATGTCCTATGGCTACACCTTC. It is translated as CASSYSMSYGYTF.

This clone was found a few times. The chain recombines TRBV6-4 with TRBJ2-3, with 14 bases that match TRBD2. The V gene end was trimmed by 0 bases and the J gene end by 4 bases; junction bases not matched to a gene: 0. Per germline, CDR1 MRHNA and CDR2 SNTAGT. The length of the CDR3 is 16 residues. Here the CDR3 reads CASSDSTSGGADTQYF. CDR3 nucleotides: TGTGCCAGCAGTGACTCGACTAGCGGGGGGGCAGATACGCAGTATTTT.

This clone has a count of ten or more. The chain joins TRBV5-1 to TRBJ2-2; D remains ambiguous. Germline CDR1 SGHRS, CDR2 YFSETQ. The CDR3 is 15 amino acids. Trimming took 1 base from V and 3 from J, leaving 10 bases between them. CDR3: CASSLSIPDTGELFF. CDR3 in DNA: TGCGCCAGCAGCTTGTCTATCCCCGACACCGGGGAGCTGTTTTTT.

CDR3 loop: CASSRQGSSTDTQYF. The DNA for the CDR3 is TGTGCCAGCAGCAGACAGGGAAGCAGCACAGATACGCAGTATTTT. V gene TRBV9 combines with J gene TRBJ2-3, with 7 positions matching TRBD1. Germline-derived CDR1 and CDR2 are SGDLS and YYNGEE. V shed 4 bases and J 0 bases; nucleotides not matched to a gene: 5. The CDR3 spans 15 residues.

The chain recombines TRBV15 with TRBJ1-2; a possible D gene is TRBD1 (5 bases). The CDR3 runs to 16 residues. CDR1 is LNHNV, CDR2 YYDKDF, per germline (reference sequence). With 5 bases removed from V and 0 bases from J, the gap between germline ends came to 16 bases. The CDR3 protein is CATSSRRTLANYGYTF. CDR3 nucleotides: TGTGCCACCAGCTCCCGGCGGACACTAGCTAACTATGGCTACACCTTC.

This clone was picked up a small number of times. The gene calls are TRBV7-9 and TRBJ1-2; D unresolved. In germline, CDR1 is SEHNR, CDR2 FQNEAQ (reference sequence). The CDR3 is made up of 14 amino acids. V was pared by 5 bases and J by 9 bases, with 19 bases between. This chain's CDR3 is CASSPSTALGSYTF. The DNA of the CDR3 is TGTGCCAGCAGCCCTTCGACGGCCCTAGGAAGCTACACCTTC.

The J gene is TRBJ2-7, the V gene TRBV19; the D is unclear. The CDR3 consists of 15 residues. The germline V and J ends were trimmed by 3 bases and 2 bases, with 14 bases remaining between them. Germline-derived CDR1 and CDR2 are LNHDA and SQIVND (reference sequence). The CDR3 region is CASSISLSPTYEQYF. The CDR3 DNA reads as TGTGCCAGTAGTATTTCCCTGTCCCCGACCTACGAGCAGTACTTC. The variable domain in full, completed from reference TRBV19 and TRBJ2-7, reads DGGITQSPKYLFRKEGQNVTLSCEQNLNHDAMYWYRQDPGQGLRLIYYSQIVNDFQKGDIAEGYSVSREKKESFPLTVTSAQKNPTAFYLCASSISLSPTYEQYFGPGTRLTVT.

The gene calls are TRBV7-8 and TRBJ2-5; TRBD1 is a possible D gene (6 bases). V was clipped by 1 base and J by 4 bases, with 13 bases between them. The CDR3 has 15 amino acids. Germline CDR1 reads SGHVS; CDR2 reads FQNEAQ. The CDR3 loop is CASSLVVGAGETQYF. The DNA of the CDR3 is TGTGCCAGCAGCTTAGTAGTGGGGGCGGGAGAGACCCAGTACTTC.

The rearrangement uses TRBV18 and TRBJ1-2; D is uncertain. Trimming stripped 0 bases from V and 9 bases from J, with 20 bases between. Germline values: CDR1 KGHSH, CDR2 LQKENI. The CDR3 is 16 amino acids. CDR3 nucleotide sequence: TGTGCCAGCTCACCACCCCGCACGGCCGGAGGTCAAAGCTACACCTTC. It yields the protein CASSPPRTAGGQSYTF. Combining the CDR3 with reference TRBV18 and TRBJ1-2 gives the whole variable domain NAGVMQNPRHLVRRRGQEARLRCSPMKGHSHVYWYRQLPEEGLKFMVYLQKENIIDESGMPKERFSAEFPKEGPSILRIQQVVRGDSAAYFCASSPPRTAGGQSYTFGSGTRLTVV.

This clone occurred a few times. The chain has TRBV7-2 and TRBJ2-1; D gene ambiguous. The ends were cut back, 6 bases at V and 3 bases at J, with 12 bases in the middle. The CDR3 length is 14 residues. Germline V gene sequence: CDR1 SGHTA, CDR2 FQGNSA. The CDR3 nucleotides read TGTGCCAGCAGGCAAACGGGTGTCTACAATGAGCAGTTCTTC. Its translation: CASRQTGVYNEQFF.

This clone was picked up a small number of times. The chain employs TRBV12-5 and TRBJ2-7; TRBD2 is a possible D gene (5 bases). Germline V gene data show CDR1 as LGHNT and CDR2 as FRNRAP. V was cut by 2 bases and J by 3 bases, with 14 bases left in between. The CDR3 has 15 amino acids. The CDR3: CASGLSLRTHYEQYF. CDR3 coding DNA: TGTGCTAGTGGTTTGAGCCTGCGGACTCACTACGAGCAGTACTTC.

At least ten counts were recorded for this clone. The rearrangement links TRBV9 to TRBJ1-1; D call uncertain. V was trimmed by 3 bases and J by 4 bases, leaving 10 bases between them. The CDR3 spans 13 residues. The germline V gene encodes CDR1 SGDLS and CDR2 YYNGEE. The CDR3 DNA reads TGTGCCAGCAGCGCTTCACGGGGCACTGAAGCTTTCTTT. As protein: CASSASRGTEAFF.

The chain uses TRBV7-3 and TRBJ2-2; TRBD2 matches at 10 bases. V trimming: 6 bases; J trimming: 6 bases; junction bases outside the gene matches: 10. The CDR3 runs 16 residues. The germline V gene encodes CDR1 SGHTA and CDR2 FQGTGA. The CDR3 bases are TGTGCCAGCAGGCAGACCTCTAGCGGGAGTGCCGGGGAGCTGTTTTTT. It specifies CASRQTSSGSAGELFF.

This clone was counted between two and nine times. The chain recombines TRBV7-9 with TRBJ2-2, with TRBD1 identical over 8 bases. Germline V gene data show CDR1 as SEHNR and CDR2 as FQNEAQ (reference sequence). CDR3 size: 15 residues. V shed 4 bases and J 4 bases; nucleotides not matched to a gene: 5. CDR3 DNA sequence: TGTGCCAGCAGCTGGGACAGGCCCGGCACCGGGGAGCTGTTTTTT. This sequence encodes CASSWDRPGTGELFF.

Here the CDR3 DNA reads TGTGCCAGCAGCTCCGGCCTCAGTGAGCAGTTCTTC. It translates to CASSSGLSEQFF. The chain joins TRBV7-3 to TRBJ2-1; D gene unclear. V was pared by 4 bases and J by 9 bases, with 10 bases between. This CDR3 contains 12 residues. CDR1 and CDR2 from the germline V gene are SGHTA and FQGTGA.

This rearrangement joins TRBV10-3 to TRBJ2-2; 8 nucleotides line up with TRBD1. The length of the CDR3 is 15 residues. V lost 8 bases, J lost 0 bases, and 5 bases stayed unmatched. Per germline, CDR1 ENHRY and CDR2 SYGVKD. This chain's CDR3 is CAIGPGGSNTGELFF. CDR3 nucleotide sequence: TGTGCCATCGGACCAGGGGGCTCGAACACCGGGGAGCTGTTTTTT.